This entry lists 22 T cell receptor beta chains sequenced from one sample in a study of blood T cell repertoires in COVID-19. Only in-frame clones appear in the TCRdb table, and some are missing; sequencing was by immunoSEQ multiplex PCR. The data show approximately 280,000 clones, almost 90% seen once. Sequenced sample: PBMCs or T cells enriched from blood (not recorded which). The receptors here all came from a woman aged 18-29 years with acute COVID-19.

Note on this clone: This sample also contains other DNA sequences that code for the same CDR3. The chain joins TRBV27 to TRBJ2-7; tentative D call: TRBD1 (5 bases). Trimming left V 5 bases short and J 3 bases short, with 8 bases between. This CDR3 has 12 residues. The germline gives CDR1 MNHEY, CDR2 SMNVEV (reference sequence). CDR3 nucleotide sequence: TGTGCCAGCAGTCCTACAGGCTACGAGCAGTACTTC. It is translated as CASSPTGYEQYF.

V usage is TRBV29-1 and J usage is TRBJ1-2, with TRBD1 matching over 7 bases. The J segment lost 6 bases and the V segment lost 5 bases, leaving 6 bases of the junction unmatched. Germline assignment: CDR1 SQVTM and CDR2 ANQGSEA. The CDR3 totals 12 residues. CDR3 loop: CSVLGGRHGYTF. In DNA, the CDR3 is TGCAGCGTTCTAGGGGGCCGGCATGGCTACACCTTC.

Here the CDR3 reads CASAGGYSNQPQHF. CDR3 coding DNA: TGTGCCAGCGCAGGGGGATATAGCAATCAGCCCCAGCATTTT. The chain employs TRBV2 and TRBJ1-5; TRBD1 agrees at 7 bases. The CDR3 is 14 residues long. The ends lost 8 bases at V and 0 bases at J; junction bases unmatched: 4. Germline V CDR1 and CDR2: SNHLY, FYNNEI.

J is TRBJ2-7 and V is TRBV30; no clear D. Germline V gene sequence: CDR1 GTSNPN, CDR2 SVGIG (reference sequence). This CDR3 region has 13 residues. The ends were cut back, 3 bases at V and 3 bases at J, with 12 bases in the middle. CDR3 sequence (DNA): TGTGCCTGGAGCTGGTATTTCAGCTACGAGCAGTACTTC. Its translation is CAWSWYFSYEQYF. Variable domain in full (rest from reference TRBV30 and TRBJ2-7): SQTIHQWPATLVQPVGSPLSLECTVEGTSNPNLYWYRQAAGRGLQLLFYSVGIGQISSEVPQNLSASRPQDRQFILSSKKLLLSDSGFYLCAWSWYFSYEQYFGPGTRLTVT.

The chain combines TRBV28 with TRBJ2-1; D gene uncertain. Germline CDR1 reads MDHEN; CDR2 reads SYDVKM. The CDR3 is 13 residues long. V dropped 3 bases and J dropped 8 bases, with 11 bases sitting between them. The CDR3 reads CASSFRLVDEQFF. The CDR3 bases are TGTGCCAGCAGTTTCCGGCTAGTCGATGAGCAGTTCTTC. Variable domain in full (rest from reference TRBV28 and TRBJ2-1): DVKVTQSSRYLVKRTGEKVFLECVQDMDHENMFWYRQDPGLGLRLIYFSYDVKMKEKGDIPEGYSVSREKKERFSLILESASTNQTSMYLCASSFRLVDEQFFGPGTRLTVL.

This clone was counted only a few times. For the CDR3, the DNA is TGTGCCAGCAGCCAAGACTACGGGCTAGCGGGAGGGCAGTACTTC. Protein: CASSQDYGLAGGQYF. The rearrangement uses TRBV14 and TRBJ2-7; 11 nucleotides line up with TRBD2. This CDR3 region has 15 residues. The ends lost 0 bases at V and 9 bases at J; junction bases unmatched: 7. Germline-derived CDR1 and CDR2 are SGHDN and FVKESK.

J is TRBJ1-5 and V is TRBV28; TRBD1 is a possible D gene (5 bases). The ends were cut back, 7 bases at V and 2 bases at J, with 9 bases in the middle. CDR1 is MDHEN, CDR2 SYDVKM, per germline. This CDR3 comprises 13 residues. CDR3 bases: TGTGCCAGCATGGGGCAGGGCAATCAGCCCCAGCATTTT. The encoded protein is CASMGQGNQPQHF.

CDR3 residues: CSASFPRLAGGVDTQYF. The CDR3 DNA follows: TGCAGTGCTAGTTTCCCCCGACTAGCGGGAGGAGTAGATACGCAGTATTTT. This rearrangement joins TRBV20-1 to TRBJ2-3; 13 nucleotides match TRBD2. Germline CDR1 and CDR2: DFQATT and SNEGSKA (reference sequence). This CDR3 is built from 17 residues. After removal of 3 bases from V and 5 bases from J, the junction contained 11 bases not matched to a gene.

The CDR3 sequence: CASSLSLAGYEQYF. The CDR3 DNA is TGTGCCAGCAGCTTGTCGCTAGCGGGATACGAGCAGTACTTC. The V gene is TRBV11-2, the J gene TRBJ2-7, with TRBD2 matching over 9 bases. The germline CDR1 and CDR2 sequences are SGHAT and FQNNGV. The V and J ends lost 3 bases and 4 bases, in that order; junction bases with no gene match: 4. The CDR3 consists of 14 residues.

J is TRBJ1-3 and V is TRBV19; TRBD1 matches at 7 bases. Germline assignment: CDR1 LNHDA and CDR2 SQIVND (reference sequence). Trimming at V came to 4 bases and at J to 4 bases, leaving 13 bases not matched to a gene. The CDR3 has 17 residues. The CDR3 DNA reads as TGTGCCAGTAGTACCGACAGGGCCGGGCAAAAGGGAAACACCATATATTTT. Protein: CASSTDRAGQKGNTIYF.

J is TRBJ1-3 and V is TRBV9; no reliable D call. The CDR3 covers 14 residues. The germline CDR1 and CDR2 sequences are SGDLS and YYNGEE. V lost 1 base, J lost 2 bases, and 7 bases lay in between. The CDR3 DNA sequence: TGTGCCAGCAGCGTATCGCAGGCTGGAAACACCATATATTTT. This gives the protein CASSVSQAGNTIYF.

The chain links TRBV11-2 to TRBJ2-1; 10 bases match TRBD2. CDR1 is SGHAT, CDR2 FQNNGV, per germline. V was pared by 5 bases and J by 8 bases, with 9 bases of the junction left unmatched. This CDR3 region has 15 residues. This CDR3 reads CASSLEAGGPDEQFF. In DNA form, the CDR3 reads TGTGCCAGCAGCCTCGAAGCGGGAGGGCCGGATGAGCAGTTCTTC.

The chain combines TRBV6-6 with TRBJ1-2; D is ambiguous. Germline V lookup: CDR1 MNHNY, CDR2 SVGAGI (reference sequence). The ends were cut back, 2 bases at V and 4 bases at J, with 14 bases in the middle. The CDR3 is 15 amino acids. DNA of the CDR3: TGTGCCAGCAGTTACGATAACTATCAATCCTATGGCTACACCTTC. It is translated as CASSYDNYQSYGYTF.

The V and J genes are TRBV11-2 and TRBJ2-1; tentative D call: TRBD2 (7 bases). Trimming shortened V by 5 bases and J by 15 bases, and 23 bases separated the two germline ends. Germline values: CDR1 SGHAT, CDR2 FQNNGV. CDR3 length equals 14 residues. The CDR3 region is CASSPLGRTRGWFF. The CDR3 DNA follows: TGTGCCAGCAGCCCATTGGGGCGGACTAGGGGGTGGTTCTTC.

This chain links TRBV30 with TRBJ2-3, with a possible D match to TRBD2 (7 bases). The germline V gene encodes CDR1 GTSNPN and CDR2 SVGIG (reference sequence). V shed 1 base and J shed 4 bases, with 15 bases lying between them. The CDR3 is 15 residues long. CDR3 in amino acids: CAWSGRAGAPDTQYF. The CDR3 coding sequence is TGTGCCTGGAGTGGTCGGGCGGGGGCCCCAGATACGCAGTATTTT.

The chain links TRBV20-1 to TRBJ2-3; D possibly corresponds to TRBD2 (6 bases). V lost 3 bases and J 6 bases, leaving 19 bases between the germline ends. The CDR3 runs 15 residues. The germline CDR1 and CDR2 sequences are DFQATT and SNEGSKA (reference sequence). The CDR3 sequence: CSASGGSARWDTQYF. The CDR3 coding sequence is TGCAGTGCTAGTGGAGGGAGCGCCAGGTGGGATACGCAGTATTTT.

The gene calls are TRBV15 and TRBJ1-2, with 12 bases lining up with TRBD1. The J segment lost 4 bases and the V segment lost 1 base, leaving 10 bases of the junction unmatched. CDR1 and CDR2 (germline): LNHNV, YYDKDF (reference sequence). The CDR3 totals 18 residues. DNA for the CDR3: TGTGCCACCAGCAGAGTTAGGGACAGGGGGCACCCAAGCTATGGCTACACCTTC. Translated, it gives CATSRVRDRGHPSYGYTF. Using reference TRBV15 and TRBJ1-2 for the parts outside the CDR3, the full variable domain is DAMVIQNPRYQVTQFGKPVTLSCSQTLNHNVMYWYQQKSSQAPKLLFHYYDKDFNNEADTPDNFQSRRPNTSFCFLDIRSPGLGDTAMYLCATSRVRDRGHPSYGYTFGSGTRLTVV.

V is TRBV28 and J is TRBJ2-2; TRBD1 matches 8 bases. Germline trimming cut 2 bases from V and 4 bases from J; bases unmatched to any gene: 0. Germline CDR1 reads MDHEN; CDR2 reads SYDVKM. The CDR3 is 14 residues long. This CDR3 is CASSLTGGTGELFF. DNA of the CDR3: TGTGCCAGCAGTTTAACAGGGGGCACCGGGGAGCTGTTTTTT.

This sequence joins TRBV2 and TRBJ1-5; D is perhaps TRBD1 (6 bases). The CDR3 has 15 amino acids. V was clipped by 4 bases and J by 3 bases, with 13 bases between them. Germline lookup yields CDR1 SNHLY and CDR2 FYNNEI. The CDR3 sequence: CASSAQGVNNQPQHF. The CDR3 DNA is TGTGCCAGCAGTGCACAGGGAGTAAACAATCAGCCCCAGCATTTT.

The rearrangement links TRBV30 to TRBJ2-1; no reliable D call. The germline V gene has CDR1 GTSNPN and CDR2 SVGIG (reference sequence). V was pared by 4 bases and J by 0 bases, with 10 bases between. This CDR3 spans 14 amino acids. CDR3 amino acids: CAWKVSVSYNEQFF. CDR3 bases: TGTGCCTGGAAGGTAAGCGTCTCCTACAATGAGCAGTTCTTC.

A single count supports this clone. The chain has TRBV6-5 and TRBJ2-2; TRBD2 agrees at 7 bases. Germline assignment: CDR1 MNHEY and CDR2 SVGAGI. The V segment lost 7 bases and the J segment 2 bases; nucleotides outside the gene matches: 4. There are 14 residues in the CDR3. CDR3 sequence: CASMGGVNTGELFF. Here the CDR3 DNA reads TGTGCCAGCATGGGAGGGGTTAACACCGGGGAGCTGTTTTTT.

This clone was picked up one time. This chain connects TRBV5-4 to TRBJ1-5; D is possibly TRBD1 (6 bases). This CDR3 region has 13 residues. Trimming removed 0 bases at V and 8 bases at J, with 9 bases between. Looked up from germline, CDR1 is SGHNT and CDR2 is YYREEE (reference sequence). CDR3: CASSLGTGKPQHF. As DNA, the CDR3 is TGTGCCAGCAGCTTGGGAACAGGGAAGCCCCAGCATTTT.